These T cell receptor beta chains were read from a single sample in a study of beta chain features in type 1 diabetes. Clones were read by immunoSEQ multiplex PCR, and TCRdb kept only the in-frame ones, dropping some. The sample lists 160,000 or so clones; approximately 9.1% were seen once. Sequenced input: central memory CD4+ T cells from blood. All receptors come from a woman younger than 30 in good health. Both conserved end residues are part of each CDR3. D genes are given only for firm matches. Clone size appears in some rows only: once, few, many, or a class for an expanded clone.

J gene: TRBJ2-5
D gene: NA
clone size: NA
V gene: TRBV9
CDR3 DNA: TGTGCCAGCAGCGTAGCCCCCAGGGGAGAAGAGACCCAGTACTTC
CDR3 protein: CASSVAPRGEETQYF

J gene: TRBJ2-1
D gene: TRBD2
clone size: NA
V gene: TRBV13
CDR3 DNA: TGTGCCAGCAGCCTTACTAGCGGGAGGGCCCCCGGGGGGAATGAGCAGTTCTTC
CDR3 protein: CASSLTSGRAPGGNEQFF

J gene: TRBJ1-1
D gene: NA
clone size: few
V gene: TRBV2
CDR3 DNA: TGTGCCAGCAGTGAAGGGGGGGTCACTGAAGCTTTCTTT
CDR3 protein: CASSEGGVTEAFF

J gene: TRBJ1-4
D gene: NA
clone size: NA
V gene: TRBV4-2
CDR3 DNA: TGTGCCAGCAGCCAAGTGGGGCGAGGTGAAAAACTGTTTTTT
CDR3 protein: CASSQVGRGEKLFF

J gene: TRBJ2-7
D gene: NA
clone size: NA
V gene: TRBV7-8
CDR3 DNA: TGTGCCAGCAAAACTTCGAACGAGCAGTACTTC
CDR3 protein: CASKTSNEQYF

J gene: TRBJ2-1
D gene: NA
clone size: few
V gene: TRBV10-3
CDR3 DNA: TGTGCCATCAGCACCCCCGAGGGCGGGGGCCTTGGGAATGAGCAGTTCTTC
CDR3 protein: CAISTPEGGGLGNEQFF

J gene: TRBJ2-7
D gene: TRBD2
clone size: NA
V gene: TRBV5-6
CDR3 DNA: TGTGCCAGCAGTTTCCGCGGGGGACTAGACCCTAACGAGCAGTACTTC
CDR3 protein: CASSFRGGLDPNEQYF

J gene: TRBJ1-1
D gene: TRBD1
clone size: few
V gene: TRBV15
CDR3 DNA: TGTGCCACCAGCAGAGATCAGGGGGATACTGAAGCTTTCTTT
CDR3 protein: CATSRDQGDTEAFF

J gene: TRBJ2-2
D gene: NA
clone size: NA
V gene: TRBV23-1
CDR3 DNA: TGCGCCAGCATCGACCCTGGAGGGTACACCGGGGAGCTGTTTTTT
CDR3 protein: CASIDPGGYTGELFF

J gene: TRBJ2-2
D gene: TRBD1
clone size: few
V gene: TRBV15
CDR3 DNA: TGTGCCACCAGCAAATCGTGGACAGGGATGAACACCGGGGAGCTGTTTTTT
CDR3 protein: CATSKSWTGMNTGELFF

J gene: TRBJ1-3
D gene: NA
clone size: few
V gene: TRBV10-3
CDR3 DNA: TGTGCCGCCGGGATGGCCTCTGGAAACACCATATATTTT
CDR3 protein: CAAGMASGNTIYF

J gene: TRBJ1-2
D gene: NA
clone size: NA
V gene: TRBV19
CDR3 DNA: TGTGCCAGTGACAAAGGCCTGACGGGGGGCTACACCTTC
CDR3 protein: CASDKGLTGGYTF

J gene: TRBJ2-2
D gene: TRBD2
clone size: NA
V gene: TRBV9
CDR3 DNA: TGTGCCAGCACCCCCCCCGACGCGACTAGCGGGAGATTCGGGGAGCTGTTTTTT
CDR3 protein: CASTPPDATSGRFGELFF

J gene: TRBJ2-7
D gene: TRBD1
clone size: few
V gene: TRBV6-5
CDR3 DNA: TGTGCCAGCAGTCCGGACAGGGGCCTTTACGAGCAGTACTTC
CDR3 protein: CASSPDRGLYEQYF

J gene: TRBJ2-5
D gene: TRBD1
clone size: few
V gene: TRBV7-3
CDR3 DNA: TGTGCCAGCAGTCCCACGACAGGGGCAGAGACCCAGTACTTC
CDR3 protein: CASSPTTGAETQYF

J gene: TRBJ2-6
D gene: NA
clone size: few
V gene: TRBV5-4
CDR3 DNA: TGTGCCAGCAGCCAATGGGAGATCGGGGCCAACGTCCTGACTTTC
CDR3 protein: CASSQWEIGANVLTF

J gene: TRBJ1-2
D gene: NA
clone size: few
V gene: TRBV6-1
CDR3 DNA: TGTGCCAGCAGTATGCGGCAGTCTGAAGGCTACACCTTC
CDR3 protein: CASSMRQSEGYTF

J gene: TRBJ1-1
D gene: NA
clone size: few
V gene: TRBV7-8
CDR3 DNA: TGTGCCAGCAGCACGGCAACTCCAGGGAACACTGAAGCTTTCTTT
CDR3 protein: CASSTATPGNTEAFF

J gene: TRBJ1-2
D gene: NA
clone size: NA
V gene: TRBV11-2
CDR3 DNA: TGTGCCAGCAGCTTAGTCTCAGGGGTTTATGGCTACACCTTC
CDR3 protein: CASSLVSGVYGYTF

J gene: TRBJ2-3
D gene: TRBD2
clone size: few
V gene: TRBV5-1
CDR3 DNA: TGCGCCAGCAGCCAGGGGACTAGATCCGCAGATACGCAGTATTTT
CDR3 protein: CASSQGTRSADTQYF

J gene: TRBJ2-1
D gene: NA
clone size: NA
V gene: TRBV2
CDR3 DNA: TGTGCCACAAGGCAGGTCGATGAGCAGTTCTTC
CDR3 protein: CATRQVDEQFF

J gene: TRBJ2-3
D gene: NA
clone size: NA
V gene: TRBV6-5
CDR3 DNA: TGTGCCAGCAGTTCCTCTAGCGTCAGCGGCGCAGATACGCAGTATTTT
CDR3 protein: CASSSSSVSGADTQYF

J gene: TRBJ1-6
D gene: NA
clone size: NA
V gene: TRBV7-6
CDR3 DNA: TGTGCCAGCAGCTTAGAACTTAATTCACCCCTCCACTTT
CDR3 protein: CASSLELNSPLHF

J gene: TRBJ2-5
D gene: NA
clone size: few
V gene: TRBV5-1
CDR3 DNA: TGCGCCAGCAGCTTGGGGCCAGGGAAAGAGACCCAGTACTTC
CDR3 protein: CASSLGPGKETQYF